This T cell receptor beta chain was recorded in a study of blood T cell repertoires in COVID-19. Study-level information: The cDNA or gDNA used as material had been derived from T cells, B-cell-depleted T cells, or PBMCs.

Residents of about two dozen US areas, aged about 18 to 89 years, made up the participants. The study assigned cohorts using participant-reported clinical history. V shed 0 bases and J shed 4 bases, with 12 bases lying between them. The germline V gene encodes CDR1 GTSNPN and CDR2 SVGIG (reference sequence). The length of the CDR3 is 14 residues. As handled by the study authors: Cell counts per sample came from amplifying reference gene primers. TCRdb's table, derived via immunoSEQ multiplex PCR, lists solely in-frame clones and lacks some. Clone size and the V and J calls come from that table; the DNA yielded D and trimming. Seen here are 160,000 or so clones, over 75% observed once, and the top ten hold roughly 5.7%.

The sequence derives from a woman aged 40 to 55 with acute COVID-19. The chain uses TRBV30 and TRBJ1-1; D not certain. Sequencing input: PBMCs or T cells enriched from blood (not recorded which). The CDR3 is CAWSVFNEGTEAFF. The CDR3 region has the DNA TGTGCCTGGAGTGTATTCAACGAGGGCACTGAAGCTTTCTTT.